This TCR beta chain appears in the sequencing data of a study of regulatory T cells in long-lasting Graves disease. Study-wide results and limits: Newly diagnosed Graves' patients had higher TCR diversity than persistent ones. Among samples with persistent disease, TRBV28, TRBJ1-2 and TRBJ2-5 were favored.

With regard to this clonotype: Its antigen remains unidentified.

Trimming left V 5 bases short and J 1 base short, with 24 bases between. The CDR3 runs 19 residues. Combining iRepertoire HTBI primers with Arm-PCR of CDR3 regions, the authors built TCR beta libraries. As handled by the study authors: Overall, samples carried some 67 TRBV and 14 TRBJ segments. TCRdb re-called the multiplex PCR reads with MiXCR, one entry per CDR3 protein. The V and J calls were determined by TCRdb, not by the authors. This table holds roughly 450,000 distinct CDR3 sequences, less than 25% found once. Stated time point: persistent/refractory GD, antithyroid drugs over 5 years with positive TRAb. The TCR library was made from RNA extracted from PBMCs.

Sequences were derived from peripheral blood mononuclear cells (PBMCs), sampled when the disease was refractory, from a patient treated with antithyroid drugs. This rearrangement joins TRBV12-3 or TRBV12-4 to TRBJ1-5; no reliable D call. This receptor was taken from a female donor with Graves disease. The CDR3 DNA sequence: TGTGCCAGCAGTGCGGAGCCTCAGGTACCATTATTAAGCAATCAGCCCCAGCATTTT. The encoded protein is CASSAEPQVPLLSNQPQHF.